These T cell receptor beta chains were read from a single sample in a study of CD8+ T cells in alopecia areata. The protocol was immunoSEQ multiplex PCR, while the TCRdb copy is restricted to in-frame clones and leaves out a portion. The data show about 180,000 clones, about 55% seen once. The starting material was CD8+ T cells sorted from blood, obtained at week 24, from a patient treated with tofacitinib. These receptors were obtained from a human donor with alopecia areata. CDR3s include the opening cysteine and the closing phenylalanine or tryptophan. Each record gives: V gene, CDR3 length, clone size, D gene, J gene, CDR3 protein, CDR3 DNA. D genes are given only for firm matches. Not all rows give a size; the values are once, few, many and, for expanded clones, a class.

v_call: TRBV9; cdr3_length: 16; clone_size: few; d_call: TRBD2; j_call: TRBJ2-7; cdr3_aa: CASSVDGGGAEYEQYF; cdr3_nt: TGTGCCAGCAGCGTAGATGGCGGGGGGGCGGAATACGAGCAGTACTTC
v_call: TRBV30; cdr3_length: 10; clone_size: few; d_call: NA; j_call: TRBJ2-7; cdr3_aa: CALGGREQYF; cdr3_nt: TGTGCTCTCGGGGGGCGCGAGCAGTACTTC
v_call: TRBV15; cdr3_length: 16; clone_size: few; d_call: TRBD1; j_call: TRBJ1-1; cdr3_aa: CATSTNRDRENTEAFF; cdr3_nt: TGTGCCACCAGCACGAACCGGGACAGGGAGAACACTGAAGCTTTCTTT
v_call: TRBV27; cdr3_length: 15; clone_size: NA; d_call: NA; j_call: TRBJ1-2; cdr3_aa: CASNGFGNPLYGYTF; cdr3_nt: TGTGCCAGCAACGGTTTCGGGAACCCCCTCTATGGCTACACCTTC
v_call: TRBV2; cdr3_length: 12; clone_size: NA; d_call: NA; j_call: TRBJ2-7; cdr3_aa: CASRGSPYEQYF; cdr3_nt: TGTGCCAGCAGGGGTTCGCCCTACGAGCAGTACTTC
v_call: TRBV30; cdr3_length: 13; clone_size: NA; d_call: TRBD1; j_call: TRBJ1-1; cdr3_aa: CAWSRGGYTEAFF; cdr3_nt: TGTGCCTGGAGTAGAGGGGGCTATACTGAAGCTTTCTTT
v_call: TRBV7-8; cdr3_length: 15; clone_size: few; d_call: NA; j_call: TRBJ1-5; cdr3_aa: CASSLDGQRNQPQHF; cdr3_nt: TGTGCCAGCAGCTTAGACGGGCAACGCAATCAGCCCCAGCATTTT
v_call: TRBV29-1; cdr3_length: 11; clone_size: NA; d_call: NA; j_call: TRBJ1-1; cdr3_aa: CSGGDLTEAFF; cdr3_nt: TGCAGCGGGGGAGATTTAACTGAAGCTTTCTTT
v_call: TRBV7-8; cdr3_length: 14; clone_size: NA; d_call: NA; j_call: TRBJ2-4; cdr3_aa: CASSSDPGPGIQYF; cdr3_nt: TGTGCCAGCAGCTCGGACCCCGGACCGGGCATTCAGTACTTC
v_call: TRBV11-2; cdr3_length: 15; clone_size: few; d_call: NA; j_call: TRBJ2-3; cdr3_aa: CASSLETGSTDTQYF; cdr3_nt: TGTGCCAGCAGCTTAGAGACAGGTAGCACAGATACGCAGTATTTT
v_call: TRBV29-1; cdr3_length: 12; clone_size: few; d_call: NA; j_call: TRBJ1-1; cdr3_aa: CSVGKGNTEAFF; cdr3_nt: TGCAGCGTTGGGAAGGGGAACACTGAAGCTTTCTTT
v_call: TRBV19; cdr3_length: 15; clone_size: few; d_call: NA; j_call: TRBJ2-6; cdr3_aa: CASSTTGSGANVLTF; cdr3_nt: TGTGCCAGTAGTACCACAGGGTCTGGGGCCAACGTCCTGACTTTC
v_call: TRBV5-1; cdr3_length: 14; clone_size: NA; d_call: TRBD1; j_call: TRBJ2-7; cdr3_aa: CASSPRTGSGEQYF; cdr3_nt: TGCGCCAGCAGCCCAAGGACAGGGTCCGGCGAGCAGTACTTC